This TCR beta chain was obtained from a study of cytomegalovirus exposure and HLA in healthy donors. Overall study results and limits: Analysis was carried out at a later point, and it linked a missense DCLRE1C variant to TCR beta V- and J-gene trimming. Sequencing had likely introduced a cluster of highly shared sequence variants as an artifact. Fewer N-insertions (relative to the roughly 720-donor mean) were reportedly seen in an Asian-associated ancestry cluster in a later analysis.

The CDR3 extends over 18 amino acids. The germline V gene has CDR1 SEHNR and CDR2 FQNEAQ (reference sequence). Germline trimming cut 1 base from V and 4 bases from J; bases unmatched to any gene: 14. A multiplex PCR was run with 60 Vbeta primers and 13 Jbeta primers. Sequencing used immunoSEQ multiplex PCR; TCRdb keeps in-frame clones, though not all of them. The data show fewer than 120,000 clones, with 78% seen just once and 1% to 1.5% held by the top ten. A note on this clone: The antigen remains unidentified.

The sequenced sample was PBMCs. This clonotype originated in a young woman in good health and CMV-seronegative. V gene TRBV7-9 combines with J gene TRBJ1-1; TRBD1 aligns across 8 bases. CDR3: CASSLDGWQGALGTEAFF. The CDR3 bases are TGTGCCAGCAGCTTAGATGGGTGGCAGGGGGCGTTAGGCACTGAAGCTTTCTTT. Based on the CDR3 plus reference TRBV7-9 and TRBJ1-1, the full variable domain is DTGVSQNPRHKITKRGQNVTFRCDPISEHNRLYWYRQTLGQGPEFLTYFQNEAQLEKSRLLSDRFSAERPKGSFSTLEIQRTEQGDSAMYLCASSLDGWQGALGTEAFFGQGTRLTVV.